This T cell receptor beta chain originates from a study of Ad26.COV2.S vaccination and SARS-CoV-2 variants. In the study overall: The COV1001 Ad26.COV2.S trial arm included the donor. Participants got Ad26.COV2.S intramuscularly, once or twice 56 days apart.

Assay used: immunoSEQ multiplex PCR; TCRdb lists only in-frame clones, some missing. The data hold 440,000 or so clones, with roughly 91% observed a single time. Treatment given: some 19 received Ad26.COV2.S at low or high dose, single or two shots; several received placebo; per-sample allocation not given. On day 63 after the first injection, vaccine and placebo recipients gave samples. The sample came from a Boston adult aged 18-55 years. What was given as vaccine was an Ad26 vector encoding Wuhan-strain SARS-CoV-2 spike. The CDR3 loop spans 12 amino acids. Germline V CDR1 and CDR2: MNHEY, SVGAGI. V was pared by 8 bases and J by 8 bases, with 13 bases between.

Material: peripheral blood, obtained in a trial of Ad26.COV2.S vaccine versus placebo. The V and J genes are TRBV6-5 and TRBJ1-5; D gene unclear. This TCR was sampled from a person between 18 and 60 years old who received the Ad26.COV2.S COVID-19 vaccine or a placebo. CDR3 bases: TGTGCCAGCCGGACGGGTATCGAGCCCCAGCATTTT. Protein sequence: CASRTGIEPQHF.